Listed below are T cell receptor beta chains from one sample, sequenced in a study of CD8 T cells in ankylosing spondylitis. One entry per CDR3 protein results from TCRdb running MiXCR on the 5' RACE reads. There are 500,000 to 550,000 distinct CDR3 sequences in the sample; approximately 12% occur only once, and about 6.5% lies in the top ten. The sample was blood, either unsorted or a sorted T cell fraction (not recorded which). Receptors originate from a male donor with ankylosing spondylitis. Each CDR3 is given with its conserved first and last residue. The D gene is left open where the match is weak. Size is omitted from some rows. Given values are once, few, many or a class for expanded clones.

DNA: TGCAGTGCTAGAGATTACCAAGCGGGAGGAGGCAATGAGCAGTTCTTC
CDR3: CSARDYQAGGGNEQFF
J: TRBJ2-1
V: TRBV20-1
size: many
D: TRBD2

DNA: TGCGCCAGCAGTTTAGGACTATTCGGGGAGCTGTTTTTT
CDR3: CASSLGLFGELFF
J: TRBJ2-2
V: TRBV5-1
size: few
D: .

DNA: TGCAGTGCTCCCGCGGGACAGAACTATGGCTACACCTTC
CDR3: CSAPAGQNYGYTF
J: TRBJ1-2
V: TRBV20-1
size: many
D: TRBD1

DNA: TGTGCCAGCTCAGGGAGTCGTGAAAAACTGTTTTTT
CDR3: CASSGSREKLFF
J: TRBJ1-4
V: TRBV7-2
size: few
D: .

DNA: TGTGCCAGCAGCCAAGAACTAGCGGGAGGTGGCGATGAGCAGTTCTTC
CDR3: CASSQELAGGGDEQFF
J: TRBJ2-1
V: TRBV3-1
size: few
D: TRBD2

DNA: TGTGCCAGCAGCCCACTAGCGGGAGGTTATGTTGAGCAGTTCTTC
CDR3: CASSPLAGGYVEQFF
J: TRBJ2-1
V: TRBV11-3
size: few
D: TRBD2

DNA: TGTGCCAGCAGCCCCGCTGGCCCATTCGGCTATGGCTACACCTTC
CDR3: CASSPAGPFGYGYTF
J: TRBJ1-2
V: TRBV28
size: few
D: .

DNA: TGCAGTGCTAGAGATCAGGCTAGCGGGAATAATGAGCAGTTCTTC
CDR3: CSARDQASGNNEQFF
J: TRBJ2-1
V: TRBV20-1
size: many
D: TRBD2

DNA: TGCAGCGTTGGTAGGGGGGCAGATACGCAGTATTTT
CDR3: CSVGRGADTQYF
J: TRBJ2-3
V: TRBV29-1
size: few
D: .

DNA: TGCGCCAGCAGCTTGGACCACACAGATACGCAGTATTTT
CDR3: CASSLDHTDTQYF
J: TRBJ2-3
V: TRBV5-1
size: many
D: .

DNA: TGTGCCAGCAGCTTAGTCGTACAGGGCAAGACTGAAGCTTTCTTT
CDR3: CASSLVVQGKTEAFF
J: TRBJ1-1
V: TRBV7-6
size: few
D: .

DNA: TGTGCCAGCAGCTTACAGACCTACGAGCAGTACTTC
CDR3: CASSLQTYEQYF
J: TRBJ2-7
V: TRBV13
size: .
D: .

DNA: TGCAGTGCTAGGCCCAGGGCCCTCAGTCGGAACACCGGGGAGCTGTTTTTT
CDR3: CSARPRALSRNTGELFF
J: TRBJ2-2
V: TRBV20-1
size: .
D: .

DNA: TGTGCCAGCAGGAGGGCTCGGGTATCGGATCAGCCCCAGCATTTT
CDR3: CASRRARVSDQPQHF
J: TRBJ1-5
V: TRBV6-1
size: .
D: .

DNA: TGTGCCAGCAGCTGGGTGGAGGGTGCAGATACGCAGTATTTT
CDR3: CASSWVEGADTQYF
J: TRBJ2-3
V: TRBV7-9
size: .
D: .

DNA: TGTGCCAGCAGCCAGGGGGAGCGGGGGCAAGAGACCCAGTACTTC
CDR3: CASSQGERGQETQYF
J: TRBJ2-5
V: TRBV4-2
size: few
D: TRBD2

DNA: TGCGCCAGCAGCTTGGCGGATAGTAGTGAGCAGTTCTTC
CDR3: CASSLADSSEQFF
J: TRBJ2-1
V: TRBV5-1
size: .
D: .

DNA: TGTGCCAGCAGCCCAGGACAGGGAGCGTTCCACGAGCAGTACTTC
CDR3: CASSPGQGAFHEQYF
J: TRBJ2-7
V: TRBV7-9
size: few
D: TRBD1

DNA: TGTGCCAGCAGCTTCGGGACAGGGGGCAACTCACCCCTCCACTTT
CDR3: CASSFGTGGNSPLHF
J: TRBJ1-6
V: TRBV7-8
size: many
D: TRBD1

DNA: TGTGCCAGCAGCCGAGGGACCCGAAACACAGATACGCAGTATTTT
CDR3: CASSRGTRNTDTQYF
J: TRBJ2-3
V: TRBV7-7
size: many
D: .

DNA: TGCGCCAGCAGCCAAGGACACGGGAGCTCCTACAATGAGCAGTTCTTC
CDR3: CASSQGHGSSYNEQFF
J: TRBJ2-1
V: TRBV4-1
size: few
D: .

DNA: TGTGCCAGCACACCGCCGGGCTCAGTCCACGAGCAGTACTTC
CDR3: CASTPPGSVHEQYF
J: TRBJ2-7
V: TRBV28
size: .
D: .

DNA: TGTGCCAGCAGACCGGACAGGGTAGGAGAGACCCAGTACTTC
CDR3: CASRPDRVGETQYF
J: TRBJ2-5
V: TRBV25-1
size: few
D: TRBD1

DNA: TGTGTCAGCAGCCTCATAGGGACCTACGAGCAGTACTTC
CDR3: CVSSLIGTYEQYF
J: TRBJ2-7
V: TRBV7-9
size: .
D: .

DNA: TGCGCCAGCAGCTGGACGGGACAGCCCGGGGAGCTGTTTTTT
CDR3: CASSWTGQPGELFF
J: TRBJ2-2
V: TRBV5-1
size: .
D: TRBD1

DNA: TGTGCCAGCGACCGGGAGCGGCAGACTGAAGCTTTCTTT
CDR3: CASDRERQTEAFF
J: TRBJ1-1
V: TRBV2
size: .
D: .

DNA: TGCAGTGCTAGCCTCGGGAGTTACAATGAGCAGTTCTTC
CDR3: CSASLGSYNEQFF
J: TRBJ2-1
V: TRBV20-1
size: few
D: .

DNA: TGTGCCAGCAGCCCAACAGGGAGACGACGCAATGAGCAGTTCTTC
CDR3: CASSPTGRRRNEQFF
J: TRBJ2-1
V: TRBV5-4
size: .
D: .

DNA: TGCGCCAGCAGCCCGACTAGGCGGTTGGATGAGCAGTTCTTC
CDR3: CASSPTRRLDEQFF
J: TRBJ2-1
V: TRBV5-1
size: many
D: .